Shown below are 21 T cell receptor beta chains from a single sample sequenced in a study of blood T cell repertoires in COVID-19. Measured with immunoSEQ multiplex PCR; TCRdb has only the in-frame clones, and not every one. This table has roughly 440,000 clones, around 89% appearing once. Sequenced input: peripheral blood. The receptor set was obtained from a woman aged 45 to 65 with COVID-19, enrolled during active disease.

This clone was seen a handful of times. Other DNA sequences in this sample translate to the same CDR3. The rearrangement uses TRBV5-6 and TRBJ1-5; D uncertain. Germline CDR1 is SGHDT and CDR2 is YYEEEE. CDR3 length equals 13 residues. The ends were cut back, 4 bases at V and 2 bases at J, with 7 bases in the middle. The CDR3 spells CASSLSGNQPQHF. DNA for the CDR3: TGTGCCAGCAGCCTCTCTGGCAATCAGCCCCAGCATTTT.

The CDR3 sequence: CASSTKAGATDTQYF. The CDR3 coding sequence is TGTGCCAGCAGCACCAAAGCGGGGGCCACAGATACGCAGTATTTT. The chain links TRBV9 to TRBJ2-3; 8 bases fit TRBD2. Germline loops: CDR1 SGDLS, CDR2 YYNGEE. Trimming removed 4 bases from V and 2 bases from J; junction bases left unmatched: 6. The CDR3 covers 15 residues.

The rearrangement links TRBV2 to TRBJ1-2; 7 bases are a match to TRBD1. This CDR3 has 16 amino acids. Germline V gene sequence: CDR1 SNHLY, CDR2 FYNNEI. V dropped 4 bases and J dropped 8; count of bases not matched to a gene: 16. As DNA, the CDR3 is TGTGCCAGCAGTGCAAGACAGGGAATGGATGTGAGCGGCTACACCTTC. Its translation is CASSARQGMDVSGYTF.

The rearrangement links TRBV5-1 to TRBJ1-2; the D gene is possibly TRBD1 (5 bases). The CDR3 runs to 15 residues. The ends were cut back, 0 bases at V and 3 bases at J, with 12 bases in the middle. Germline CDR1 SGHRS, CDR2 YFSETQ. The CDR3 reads CASSLGAGRDYGYTF. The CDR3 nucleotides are TGCGCCAGCAGCTTGGGGGCTGGCAGGGACTATGGCTACACCTTC.

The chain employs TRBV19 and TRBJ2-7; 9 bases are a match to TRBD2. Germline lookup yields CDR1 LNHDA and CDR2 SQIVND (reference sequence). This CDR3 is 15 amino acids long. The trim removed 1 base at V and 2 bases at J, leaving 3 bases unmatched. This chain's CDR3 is CASSIALAGAYEQYF. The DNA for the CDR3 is TGTGCCAGTAGTATAGCTTTAGCGGGGGCCTACGAGCAGTACTTC.

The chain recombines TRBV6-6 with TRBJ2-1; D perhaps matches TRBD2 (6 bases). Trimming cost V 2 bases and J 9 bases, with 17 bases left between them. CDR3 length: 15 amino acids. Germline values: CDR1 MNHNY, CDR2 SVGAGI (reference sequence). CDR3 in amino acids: CASSYRAGTGGEQFF. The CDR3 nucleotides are TGTGCCAGCAGTTACAGGGCGGGGACCGGGGGTGAGCAGTTCTTC.

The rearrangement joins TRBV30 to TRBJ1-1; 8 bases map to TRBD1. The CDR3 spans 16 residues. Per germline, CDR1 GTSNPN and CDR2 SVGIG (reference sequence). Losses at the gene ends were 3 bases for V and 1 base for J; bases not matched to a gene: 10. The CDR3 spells CAWRLLNRGGNTEAFF. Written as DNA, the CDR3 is TGTGCCTGGAGACTCCTAAACAGGGGGGGGAACACTGAAGCTTTCTTT.

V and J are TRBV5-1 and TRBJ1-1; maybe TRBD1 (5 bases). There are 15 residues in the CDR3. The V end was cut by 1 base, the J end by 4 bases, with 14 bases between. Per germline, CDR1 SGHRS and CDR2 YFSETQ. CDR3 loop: CASSLMSGQVTEAFF. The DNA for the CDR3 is TGCGCCAGCAGCTTGATGTCAGGGCAGGTCACTGAAGCTTTCTTT.

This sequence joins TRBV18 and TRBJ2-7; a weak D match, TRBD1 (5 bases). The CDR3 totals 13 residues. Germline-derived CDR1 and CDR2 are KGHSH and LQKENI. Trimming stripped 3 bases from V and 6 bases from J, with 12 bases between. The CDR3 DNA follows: TGTGCCAGCTCACCGGGGCAGGGTGGCGAGCAGTACTTC. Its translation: CASSPGQGGEQYF.

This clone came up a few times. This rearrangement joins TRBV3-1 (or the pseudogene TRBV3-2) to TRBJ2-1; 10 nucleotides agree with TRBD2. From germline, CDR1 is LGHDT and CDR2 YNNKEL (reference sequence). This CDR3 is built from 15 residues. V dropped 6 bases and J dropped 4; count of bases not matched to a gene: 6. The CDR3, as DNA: TGTGCCAGCAGATCTTCTAGCGGGGGTTACAATGAGCAGTTCTTC. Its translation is CASRSSSGGYNEQFF.

The CDR3 bases are TGCGCCAGCAGCCAACCAGTGTCCTACAATGAGCAGTTCTTC. This codes for CASSQPVSYNEQFF. The V gene is TRBV4-1, the J gene TRBJ2-1; D is unclear. V was cut by 2 bases and J by 1 base, with 6 bases left in between. CDR3 size: 14 residues. Per germline, CDR1 MGHRA and CDR2 YSYEKL.

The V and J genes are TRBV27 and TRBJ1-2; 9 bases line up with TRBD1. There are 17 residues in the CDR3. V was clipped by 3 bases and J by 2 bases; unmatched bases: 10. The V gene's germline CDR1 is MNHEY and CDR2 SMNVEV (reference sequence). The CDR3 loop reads CASSLGGQGGMNYGYTF. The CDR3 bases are TGTGCCAGCAGTTTGGGGGGACAGGGAGGTATGAACTATGGCTACACCTTC.

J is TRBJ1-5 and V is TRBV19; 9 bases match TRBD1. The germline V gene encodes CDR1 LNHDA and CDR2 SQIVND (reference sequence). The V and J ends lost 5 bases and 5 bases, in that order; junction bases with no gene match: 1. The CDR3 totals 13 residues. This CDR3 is CASSDRGYQPQHF. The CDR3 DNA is TGTGCCAGTAGTGACAGGGGGTATCAGCCCCAGCATTTT.

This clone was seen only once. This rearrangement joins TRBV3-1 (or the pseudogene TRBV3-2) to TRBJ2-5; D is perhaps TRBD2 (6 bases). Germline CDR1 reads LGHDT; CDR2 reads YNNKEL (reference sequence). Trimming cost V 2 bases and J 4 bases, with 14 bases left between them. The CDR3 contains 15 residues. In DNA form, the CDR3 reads TGTGCCAGCAGCCAACCAGGGAGGTCCAGAGAGACCCAGTACTTC. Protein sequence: CASSQPGRSRETQYF.

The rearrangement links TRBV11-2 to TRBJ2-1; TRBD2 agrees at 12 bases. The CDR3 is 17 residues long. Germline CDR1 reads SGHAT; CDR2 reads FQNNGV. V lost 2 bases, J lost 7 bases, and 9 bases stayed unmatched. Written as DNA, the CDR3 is TGTGCCAGCAGCTTAAGTATTCTAGCGGGGGGGTATAATGAGCAGTTCTTC. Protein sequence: CASSLSILAGGYNEQFF.

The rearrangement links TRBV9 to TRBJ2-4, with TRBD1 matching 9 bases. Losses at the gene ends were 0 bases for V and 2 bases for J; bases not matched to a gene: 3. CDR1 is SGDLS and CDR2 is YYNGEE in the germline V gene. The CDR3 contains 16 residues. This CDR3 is CASSVATGGTKNIQYF. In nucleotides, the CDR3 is TGTGCCAGCAGCGTAGCTACAGGGGGCACCAAAAACATTCAGTACTTC.

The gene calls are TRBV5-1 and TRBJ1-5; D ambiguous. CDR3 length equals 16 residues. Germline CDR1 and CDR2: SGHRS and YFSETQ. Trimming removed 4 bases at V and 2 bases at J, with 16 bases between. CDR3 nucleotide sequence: TGCGCCAGCAGCCCTCTAGGTTGGTATGGCAATCAGCCCCAGCATTTT. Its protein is CASSPLGWYGNQPQHF.

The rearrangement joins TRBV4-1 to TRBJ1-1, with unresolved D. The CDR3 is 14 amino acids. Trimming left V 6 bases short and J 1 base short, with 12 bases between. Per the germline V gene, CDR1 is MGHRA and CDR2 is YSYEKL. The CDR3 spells CASSLRRQNTEAFF. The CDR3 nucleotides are TGCGCCAGCAGTTTAAGGAGGCAGAACACTGAAGCTTTCTTT.

This CDR3 reads CASSQSSGSTDTQYF. For the CDR3, the DNA is TGCGCCAGCAGCCAATCTAGCGGAAGCACAGATACGCAGTATTTT. V and J are TRBV4-1 and TRBJ2-3; 7 bases align to TRBD2. With 2 bases clipped from V and 0 bases from J, the junction kept 2 bases outside the gene matches. Germline CDR1 is MGHRA and CDR2 is YSYEKL. This CDR3 has 15 amino acids.

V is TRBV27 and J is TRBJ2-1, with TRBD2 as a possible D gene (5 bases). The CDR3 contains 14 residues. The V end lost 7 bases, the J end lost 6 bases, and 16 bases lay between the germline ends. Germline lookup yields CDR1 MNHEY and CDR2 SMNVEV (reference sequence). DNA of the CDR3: TGTGCCAGCACCCCCGGGGTATCTATCAATGAGCAGTTCTTC. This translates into CASTPGVSINEQFF.

Here the CDR3 reads CASRTLSRHGYTF. DNA for the CDR3: TGTGCCAGCAGAACCCTCTCGAGGCATGGCTACACCTTC. V gene TRBV27 combines with J gene TRBJ1-2; no reliable D call. V was clipped by 6 bases and J by 6 bases, with 14 bases between them. Germline V gene sequence: CDR1 MNHEY, CDR2 SMNVEV (reference sequence). The CDR3 loop spans 13 amino acids.